Each of the 16 T cell receptor beta chains below was sequenced from the same sample in a study of shared clonotypes between healthy human individuals. Assay used: immunoSEQ multiplex PCR; TCRdb lists only in-frame clones, some missing. The sample carries a few million clones, over 85% recorded once. Sample: naive CD4+ T cells sorted from blood. Subset reported: CD45RA+ positively selected. The receptor set was obtained from a man younger than 30 in good health.

The chain links TRBV25-1 to TRBJ1-4; tentative D call: TRBD1 (5 bases). CDR3 size: 16 residues. Trimming removed 3 bases from V and 10 bases from J, with 21 bases in between. The germline V gene has CDR1 MGHDK and CDR2 SYGVNS. CDR3 sequence (DNA): TGTGCCAGCAGTGATGGACCGGGGGGAGAAATAGGAAAACTGTTTTTT. Its protein is CASSDGPGGEIGKLFF.

This sequence joins TRBV19 and TRBJ2-7; 7 nucleotides match TRBD1. Germline trimming cut 6 bases from V and 0 bases from J; bases unmatched to any gene: 5. Looked up from germline, CDR1 is LNHDA and CDR2 is SQIVND (reference sequence). The CDR3 consists of 14 residues. The CDR3 reads CASRGTASSYEQYF. For the CDR3, the DNA is TGTGCCAGTAGGGGGACAGCTAGCTCCTACGAGCAGTACTTC.

This chain connects TRBV11-1 to TRBJ2-2; D may be TRBD2 (7 bases). The CDR3 is 17 amino acids. Germline lookup yields CDR1 SGHAT and CDR2 FQDESV (reference sequence). V lost 4 bases to trimming and J lost 4 bases, with 19 bases between them. The CDR3 bases are TGTGCCAGCAGCTCAAGTCCCGGGGGGCGAGGCACCGGGGAGCTGTTTTTT. It specifies CASSSSPGGRGTGELFF.

This clone was counted once. The genes are TRBV10-1 and TRBJ2-2; the D call may be TRBD1 or TRBD2 (5 bases each). The CDR3 contains 18 residues. Germline lookup yields CDR1 WNHNN and CDR2 SYGVQD (reference sequence). Trimming cost V 5 bases and J 5 bases, with 24 bases left between them. For the CDR3, the DNA is TGCGCCAGCAGTCCCGGGACGCTCACCGGGGAATTAACCGGGGAGCTGTTTTTT. Protein sequence: CASSPGTLTGELTGELFF.

The chain has TRBV7-8 and TRBJ1-4; D is uncertain. CDR1 and CDR2 from the germline V gene are SGHVS and FQNEAQ. This CDR3 comprises 13 residues. Trimming removed 6 bases at V and 5 bases at J, with 10 bases between. This CDR3 reads CASSPGPNEKLFF. The CDR3 DNA is TGTGCCAGCAGTCCAGGCCCCAATGAAAAACTGTTTTTT. The complete variable domain, with remaining parts taken from reference TRBV7-8 and TRBJ1-4, reads GAGVSQSPRYKVAKRGQDVALRCDPISGHVSLFWYQQALGQGPEFLTYFQNEAQLDKSGLPSDRFFAERPEGSVSTLKIQRTQQEDSAVYLCASSPGPNEKLFFGSGTQLSVL.

This clone appeared a single time. The rearrangement joins TRBV7-8 to TRBJ2-1; 8 nucleotides match TRBD2. Germline V gene data show CDR1 as SGHVS and CDR2 as FQNEAQ. This CDR3 is 19 amino acids long. Trimming took 0 bases from V and 0 from J; bases not matched to a gene: 10. CDR3 DNA: TGTGCCAGCAGCTTAGCGTGGGGTAGCGGGACCAGCTCCTACAATGAGCAGTTCTTC. It encodes CASSLAWGSGTSSYNEQFF.

A note on this clone: The sample has other DNA sequences that encode this CDR3 too. This rearrangement joins TRBV11-2 to TRBJ2-5; 14 bases map to TRBD2. From germline, CDR1 is SGHAT and CDR2 FQNNGV. The CDR3 extends over 16 amino acids. V lost 4 bases to trimming and J lost 1 base; unmatched junction nucleotides: 2. The CDR3, as DNA: TGTGCCAGCAGCTCCGGACTAGCGGGGGGCCAAGAGACCCAGTACTTC. Encoded protein: CASSSGLAGGQETQYF. The whole variable domain, filled in from reference TRBV11-2 and TRBJ2-5, reads EAGVAQSPRYKIIEKRQSVAFWCNPISGHATLYWYQQILGQGPKLLIQFQNNGVVDDSQLPKDRFSAERLKGVDSTLKIQPAKLEDSAVYLCASSSGLAGGQETQYFGPGTRLLVL.

A remark on this clone: The sample holds other DNA sequences that translate to the same CDR3. The chain has TRBV11-2 and TRBJ2-7; either TRBD1 or TRBD2 may fit D (5 bases each). The V gene lost 1 base and the J gene lost 6 bases, with 10 bases spanning the gap. CDR3 length: 13 residues. Germline assignment: CDR1 SGHAT and CDR2 FQNNGV. CDR3 sequence reads: CASSLGGVGEQYF. The CDR3 DNA follows: TGTGCCAGCAGCTTAGGAGGGGTTGGCGAGCAGTACTTC. Based on the CDR3 plus reference TRBV11-2 and TRBJ2-7, the full variable domain is EAGVAQSPRYKIIEKRQSVAFWCNPISGHATLYWYQQILGQGPKLLIQFQNNGVVDDSQLPKDRFSAERLKGVDSTLKIQPAKLEDSAVYLCASSLGGVGEQYFGPGTRLTVT.

On this clone: The junction differs from germline at one of its ends, possibly a read error. V and J are TRBV5-1 and TRBJ2-7; 8 bases line up with TRBD2. The CDR3 spans 15 residues. Germline V gene data show CDR1 as SGHRS and CDR2 as YFSETQ. This CDR3 is CASSLVRTSSHEQYF. The CDR3 DNA follows: TGCGCCAGCAGCTTGGTCCGGACTAGCTCCCACGAGCAGTACTTC.

J is TRBJ1-6 and V is TRBV7-8; the D is unclear. The CDR3 is 15 residues long. The V gene's germline CDR1 is SGHVS and CDR2 FQNEAQ. Trimming took off 5 bases at V and 4 bases at J, with 12 bases between the two ends. The CDR3 coding sequence is TGTGCCAGCAGCACAGCCAGCGGATATAATTCACCCCTCCACTTT. It codes for CASSTASGYNSPLHF.

The rearrangement joins TRBV18 to TRBJ1-1; D might be TRBD1 (6 bases). The CDR3 is made up of 14 amino acids. V lost 3 bases and J lost 4, with 12 bases in between. Germline loops: CDR1 KGHSH, CDR2 LQKENI. CDR3 region: CASSPSGGPTEAFF. For the CDR3, the DNA is TGTGCCAGCTCACCGAGCGGGGGGCCCACTGAAGCTTTCTTT.

On this clone: The sample holds other DNA sequences that translate to the same CDR3. The chain carries TRBV2 and TRBJ2-7, with 8 bases fitting TRBD1. The CDR3 covers 13 residues. The V and J ends lost 6 bases and 4 bases, in that order; junction bases with no gene match: 5. CDR1 and CDR2 (germline): SNHLY, FYNNEI. CDR3 coding DNA: TGTGCCAGCAGCGGACAGGGTCTGTACGAGCAGTACTTC. Protein product: CASSGQGLYEQYF.

In DNA form, the CDR3 reads TGTGCCAGCAGCTTAACGGAGGCTCAGTACTTC. The encoded protein is CASSLTEAQYF. V and J are TRBV7-9 and TRBJ2-5, with D perhaps matching TRBD2 (5 bases). CDR3 size: 11 residues. CDR1 and CDR2 (germline): SEHNR, FQNEAQ (reference sequence). The germline V and J ends were trimmed by 2 bases and 11 bases, with 9 bases remaining between them.

V is TRBV7-9 and J is TRBJ2-7, with D possibly being TRBD1 or TRBD2 (5 bases each). Germline lookup yields CDR1 SEHNR and CDR2 FQNEAQ (reference sequence). V gave up 5 bases and J gave up 4 bases, with 12 bases separating them. This CDR3 comprises 13 residues. CDR3 sequence: CASSPLGEYEQYF. CDR3 sequence (DNA): TGTGCCAGCAGCCCTTTAGGGGAGTACGAGCAGTACTTC.

As concerns this clone: The junction does not match germline at one end; this may be a read error. This chain connects TRBV7-7 to TRBJ2-7; 9 nucleotides align to TRBD1. Germline CDR1 SSHAT, CDR2 FNYEAQ (reference sequence). This CDR3 has 14 residues. The CDR3 DNA reads as TGTGCTAGCAGCCCCGGGACAGGGCTATACGAGCAGTACTTC. Amino acid sequence: CASSPGTGLYEQYF.

In its sample, this clone was seen once. The junction differs from germline at one of its ends, possibly a read error. The chain carries TRBV5-1 and TRBJ1-2; D gene ambiguous. Germline V gene data show CDR1 as SGHRS and CDR2 as YFSETQ. This CDR3 is 12 amino acids long. The CDR3 bases are TGCGCCAGCAGCTTGGCCCCGGACCGCCTCTCCTTC. It translates to CASSLAPDRLSF.